This entry concerns a single TCR beta chain. The data derive from a study of T cell responses to AZD1222 COVID-19 vaccine. Profiled with immunoSEQ multiplex PCR; TCRdb holds only in-frame clones, not every one. The sample lists some 100,000 clones, 85% to 90% occurring once. Trimming cost V 1 base and J 0 bases; bases outside gene matches: 0. The CDR3 spans 15 residues. Germline lookup yields CDR1 SEHNR and CDR2 FQNEAQ (reference sequence). This TCR was recovered from an adult in good health. The rearrangement uses TRBV7-9 and TRBJ1-3; 7 positions match TRBD1. The input for sequencing was peripheral blood, taken on day 0 of AZD1222 vaccination. CDR3 amino acids: CASSLGTGSGNTIYF. The CDR3, as DNA: TGTGCCAGCAGCTTAGGGACAGGCTCTGGAAACACCATATATTTT.